What follows are 3 T cell receptor beta chains derived from one specimen sequenced in a study of T cells in Graves' hyperthyroidism and ophthalmopathy (dated 2019 in TCRdb). Receptors were amplified or captured by multiplex PCR. Sequencing was carried out with an Illumina HiSeq 2000. The TCR beta CDR3 regions were amplified from RNA transcripts. A first-round RT-PCR of the TCR CDR3 used the HTBI primer set with the Qiagen OneStep RT-PCR kit. TCRdb handled the public reads itself, with Q25 trimming in fastp and clone calling in MiXCR, and kept productive beta chains. Rows are combined by CDR3 protein, so each entry shows the most common genes and DNA. The sample table lists 800,000 or so distinct CDR3 sequences, 35% to 40% of them with a count of one. 8% to 9% of the sample goes to the ten largest clones. Sequenced input: blood. The source of these receptors is a man aged 18 to 35 with Graves' hyperthyroidism.

Notes on this clonotype: A much larger clone lies a single base off, so this may be a read error. The chain joins TRBV9 to TRBJ1-1, with 7 nucleotides matching TRBD1. Trimming at V came to 3 bases and at J to 10 bases, leaving 0 bases not matched to a gene. The length of the CDR3 is 10 residues. Germline values: CDR1 SGDLS, CDR2 YYNGEE. CDR3 protein: CASSDRGAFF. In DNA form, the CDR3 reads TGTGCCAGCAGCGACAGGGGAGCTTTCTTT.

Comments on this clonotype: This may be a read error: a much more frequent sequence differs by one nucleotide. J is TRBJ2-5 and V is TRBV7-9, with D possibly TRBD1 on 6 matching bases. Germline V gives CDR1 SEHNR, CDR2 FQNEAQ (reference sequence). The CDR3 spans 14 residues. The CDR3: CASSPGQKQGTQYF. DNA of the CDR3: TGTGCCAGCAGCCCGGGACAAAAGCAAGGGACCCAGTACTTC.

Many counts were recorded for this clonotype. The genes are TRBV10-2 and TRBJ1-1; D might be TRBD1 (6 bases). This CDR3 region has 13 residues. V was cut by 3 bases and J by 6 bases, with 11 bases left in between. Looked up from germline, CDR1 is WSHSY and CDR2 is SAAADI. The CDR3 sequence: CASSDNRESEAFF. DNA for the CDR3: TGCGCCAGCAGTGACAACAGGGAATCTGAAGCTTTCTTT.